This TCR beta chain was identified in a study of long-term antiretroviral therapy in people with HIV. Sequencing relied on immunoSEQ assay v3.0, run at survey level. Sequencing was performed with immunoSEQ multiplex PCR; in TCRdb, only in-frame clones are kept and a portion is missing. The sample has 16,000 or so clones; about 85% are singletons. Germline-derived CDR1 and CDR2 are MNHEY and SVGAGI. The CDR3 extends over 16 amino acids. V lost 0 bases and J lost 2, with 11 bases in between. The rearrangement links TRBV6-5 to TRBJ1-3, with no clear D. The sequence was collected from a woman in her forties with HIV. The material sequenced was unsorted PBMCs, taken 0.5 years after starting antiretroviral therapy. The CDR3 bases are TGTGCCAGCAGTTACTCCATGACACTCACTGGAAACACCATATATTTT. Encoded protein: CASSYSMTLTGNTIYF.